This TCR beta chain derives from a study of blood T cell repertoires in COVID-19. Background on the study: Acute and convalescent COVID-19 specimens originated in the United States, Italy and Spain.

Study processing details: Nucleated cell counts were estimated from reference gene primer amplification. The method was immunoSEQ multiplex PCR; TCRdb's version includes in-frame clones alone and lacks a portion of them. That table is the source of V, J and clone size, and D and trimming were worked out from the DNA. The sample carries around 99,000 clones, over 70% recorded once. Material for sequencing was peripheral blood. The TCR originated in a woman aged 45-59 years with acute or convalescent COVID-19.

The CDR3 protein is CAWRGGSSPLHF. CDR3 bases: TGTGCCTGGAGGGGAGGGAGTTCACCCCTCCACTTT. V is TRBV30 and J is TRBJ1-6; no firm D call. Germline lookup yields CDR1 GTSNPN and CDR2 SVGIG (reference sequence). This CDR3 region has 12 residues. Trimming left V 3 bases short and J 9 bases short, with 9 bases between.